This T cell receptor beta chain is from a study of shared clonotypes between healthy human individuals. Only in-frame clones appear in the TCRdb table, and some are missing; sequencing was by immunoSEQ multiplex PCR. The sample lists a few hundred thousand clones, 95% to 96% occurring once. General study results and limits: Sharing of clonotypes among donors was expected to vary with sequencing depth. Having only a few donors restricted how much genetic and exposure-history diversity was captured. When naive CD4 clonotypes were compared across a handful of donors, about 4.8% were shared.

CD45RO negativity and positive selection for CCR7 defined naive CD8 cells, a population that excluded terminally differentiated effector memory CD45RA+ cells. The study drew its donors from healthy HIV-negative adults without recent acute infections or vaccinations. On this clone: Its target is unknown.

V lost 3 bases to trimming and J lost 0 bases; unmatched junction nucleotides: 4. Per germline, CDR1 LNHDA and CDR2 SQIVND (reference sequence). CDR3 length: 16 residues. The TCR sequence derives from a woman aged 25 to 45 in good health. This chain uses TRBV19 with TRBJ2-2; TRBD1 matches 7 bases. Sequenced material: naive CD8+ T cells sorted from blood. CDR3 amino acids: CASSIVTGANTGELFF. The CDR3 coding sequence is TGTGCCAGTAGTATTGTAACAGGGGCGAACACCGGGGAGCTGTTTTTT.